This T cell receptor (beta chain) was found in a study of tumor-infiltrating lymphocytes in primary liver carcinoma. The sample holds many counts of this clonotype. A constant-region primer served to make TCR beta cDNA from around 540 ng total RNA. ARM-PCR was slightly modified, and three nested multiplex PCR rounds with it gave rise to the TCR beta libraries. Via MiXCR, TCRdb re-called the multiplex PCR reads, giving one row per CDR3 protein. The table shows roughly 200,000 distinct CDR3 sequences, with just under 85% occurring only once. Starting material for RNA and DNA co-extraction consisted of about 20-32 mg of unsorted bulk tissue. The receptor comes from a man aged 35-49 years with primary liver carcinoma and hepatitis B virus infection. The sample was tumor tissue from primary liver carcinoma.

CDR3: CSVRGRVGGDEQFF. CDR3 in DNA: TGCAGCGTTCGAGGCAGGGTTGGAGGCGATGAGCAGTTCTTC. V usage is TRBV29-1 and J usage is TRBJ2-1; D is perhaps TRBD1 or TRBD2 (5 bases each). Germline-derived CDR1 and CDR2 are SQVTM and ANQGSEA. Trimming removed 5 bases at V and 8 bases at J, with 19 bases between. The CDR3 totals 14 residues.